The 5 T cell receptor beta chains reported below all come from one sample, sequenced in a study of patients and donors after allogeneic stem cell transplantation. Each CDR3 protein is one row after TCRdb ran MiXCR on the RT-PCR reads. The sample shows approximately 200,000 distinct CDR3 sequences, over 30% of them seen only once. The sequenced sample consisted of blood, either unsorted or a sorted T cell fraction (not recorded which). The origin of the receptors is a human donor who was either an allogeneic HSCT recipient or a stem cell or donor lymphocyte infusion donor (not recorded which). It is not recorded whose cells these are; they may come from a transplant donor.

Comment on this clonotype: At one end the junction does not follow the germline gene, possibly because of a read error. The rearrangement joins TRBV20-1 to TRBJ1-4; 8 bases line up with TRBD1. The V gene's germline CDR1 is DFQATT and CDR2 SNEGSKA (reference sequence). The CDR3 consists of 14 residues. CDR3 in DNA: TGCAGTGCCTCAAGCACAGGGGGTAATGAAAAACTGTTTTTC. It encodes CSASSTGGNEKLFF.

The chain is built from TRBV10-3 and TRBJ2-5; D may be TRBD1 (8 bases). The germline V gene has CDR1 ENHRY and CDR2 SYGVKD. CDR3 length: 12 amino acids. Trimming removed 8 bases at V and 5 bases at J, with 12 bases between. The CDR3 coding sequence is TGTGCCATCGGACAGGGAGGGGAGACCCAGTACTTC. Residues: CAIGQGGETQYF.

The rearrangement joins TRBV4-1 to TRBJ2-1; 9 nucleotides align to TRBD2. CDR1 is MGHRA and CDR2 is YSYEKL in the germline V gene. The CDR3 length is 13 residues. Losses at the gene ends were 4 bases for V and 9 bases for J; bases not matched to a gene: 4. The chain's CDR3 is CASSLGTSFEQFF. DNA of the CDR3: TGCGCCAGCAGCCTCGGGACTAGCTTTGAGCAGTTCTTC.

This clonotype has more than one count but fewer than ten. The chain employs TRBV7-2 and TRBJ2-4; 9 bases line up with TRBD1. Germline loops: CDR1 SGHTA, CDR2 FQGNSA. Unmatched junction bases numbered 6, after V lost 3 bases and J lost 0 bases. This CDR3 contains 17 residues. Here the CDR3 reads CASSFRGTGLAKNIQYF. The CDR3 DNA is TGTGCCAGCAGCTTCCGTGGGACAGGGCTAGCCAAAAACATTCAGTACTTC.

The V and J genes are TRBV20-1 and TRBJ1-1; a possible D gene is TRBD1 (5 bases). The ends were cut back, 0 bases at V and 3 bases at J, with 11 bases in the middle. Germline V gene sequence: CDR1 DFQATT, CDR2 SNEGSKA (reference sequence). CDR3 size: 14 residues. The DNA for the CDR3 is TGCAGTGCTAGAGATGTTTTGGGGCACACTGAAGCTTTCTTT. This translates into CSARDVLGHTEAFF.